The rows below give T cell receptor beta chains drawn from one sample of a study of blood T cell repertoires in COVID-19. Profiled with immunoSEQ multiplex PCR; TCRdb holds only in-frame clones, not every one. This sample has roughly 63,000 clones; over 80% occur once, and the top ten carry roughly 1.4%. The sample was peripheral blood. All receptors derive from a man aged 55 to 70 with acute or convalescent COVID-19. Each CDR3 is given with its conserved first and last residue. The D gene is left open where the match is weak. Where a row states a size, it is once, few, many or the class of an expanded clone; other rows omit it.

TRBD1	TRBV7-9	once	TRBJ2-5	CASSPRPGGVEETQYF	TGTGCCAGCAGCCCCCGCCCAGGGGGCGTCGAAGAGACCCAGTACTTC
-	TRBV5-1	-	TRBJ2-2	CASSLNNQNTGELFF	TGCGCCAGCAGCTTGAACAACCAGAACACCGGGGAGCTGTTTTTT
-	TRBV5-6	-	TRBJ2-4	CASSLLTGDANIQYF	TGTGCCAGCAGCTTGTTAACGGGAGACGCAAACATTCAGTACTTC
TRBD2	TRBV29-1	-	TRBJ2-7	CSVLIAGDEQYF	TGCAGCGTTCTGATAGCGGGAGACGAGCAGTACTTC
-	TRBV5-1	-	TRBJ2-7	CASSLAASRSYEQYF	TGCGCCAGCAGCTTGGCTGCCAGTCGCTCCTACGAGCAGTACTTC
TRBD1	TRBV28	-	TRBJ2-2	CASSPDRGNTGELFF	TGTGCCAGCAGCCCGGACAGGGGAAACACCGGGGAGCTGTTTTTT
-	TRBV27	once	TRBJ2-1	CATRRAAYNEQFF	TGTGCCACCCGGAGGGCAGCTTACAATGAGCAGTTCTTC
-	TRBV3-1/TRBV3-2	-	TRBJ1-2	CASSPGMGPYGYTF	TGTGCCAGCAGTCCCGGTATGGGCCCCTATGGCTACACCTTC
-	TRBV28	-	TRBJ2-7	CASSPPVSREQYF	TGTGCCAGCAGTCCCCCGGTTTCGCGGGAGCAGTACTTC
TRBD1	TRBV7-9	-	TRBJ1-1	CASSPPGTGANTEAFF	TGTGCCAGCAGCCCCCCCGGGACAGGGGCGAACACTGAAGCTTTCTTT